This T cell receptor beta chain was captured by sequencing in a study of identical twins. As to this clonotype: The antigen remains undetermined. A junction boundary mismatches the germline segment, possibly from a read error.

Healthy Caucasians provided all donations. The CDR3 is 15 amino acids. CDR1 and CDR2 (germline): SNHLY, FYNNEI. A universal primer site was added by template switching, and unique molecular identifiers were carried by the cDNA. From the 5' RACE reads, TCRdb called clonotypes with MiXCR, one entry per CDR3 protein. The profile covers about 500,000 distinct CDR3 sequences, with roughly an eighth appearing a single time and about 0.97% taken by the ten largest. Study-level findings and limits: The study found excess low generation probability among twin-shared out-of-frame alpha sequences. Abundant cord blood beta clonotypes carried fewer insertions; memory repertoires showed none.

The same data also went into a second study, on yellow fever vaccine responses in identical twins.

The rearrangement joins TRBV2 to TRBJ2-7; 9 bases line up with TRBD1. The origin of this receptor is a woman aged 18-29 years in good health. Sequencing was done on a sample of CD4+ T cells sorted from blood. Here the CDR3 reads CATKPRDRVSSEQYF. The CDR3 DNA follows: TGTGCCACCAAACCCCGGGACAGGGTGTCCTCCGAGCAGTACTTC.